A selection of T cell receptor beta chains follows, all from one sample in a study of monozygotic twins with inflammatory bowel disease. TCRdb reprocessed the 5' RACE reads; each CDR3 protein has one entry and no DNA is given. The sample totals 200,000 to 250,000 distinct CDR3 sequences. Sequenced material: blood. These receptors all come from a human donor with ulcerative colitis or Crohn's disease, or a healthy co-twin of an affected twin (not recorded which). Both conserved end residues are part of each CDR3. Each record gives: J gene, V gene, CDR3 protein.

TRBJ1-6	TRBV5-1	CASSSRAGQPNSPLHF
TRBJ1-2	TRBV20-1	CSAGGAGGYGYTF
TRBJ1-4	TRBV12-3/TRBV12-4	CASTDVQRREKLFF
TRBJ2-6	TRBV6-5	CASSQMRANVLTF
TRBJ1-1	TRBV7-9	CASSPDRETEAFF
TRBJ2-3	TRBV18	CASSPSTGGGTDTQYF
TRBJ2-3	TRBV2	CASSASGLAGKTDTQYF
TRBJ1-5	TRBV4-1	CASSPRQGDQPQHF
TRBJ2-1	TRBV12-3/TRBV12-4	CASSPKRGDNEQFF
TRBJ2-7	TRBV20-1	CSARIGRPYEQYF
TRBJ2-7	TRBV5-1	CASSAGTAHEQYF
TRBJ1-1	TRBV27	CASVGGTEAFF
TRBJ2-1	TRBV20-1	CSARDPSGGYNEQFF
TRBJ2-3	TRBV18	CASSPPRPSGSVRAQYF
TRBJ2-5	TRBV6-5	CASSSTLAGRETQYF
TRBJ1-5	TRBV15	CATSRGQANQPQHF
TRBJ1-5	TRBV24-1	CATSDLTGDQPQHF
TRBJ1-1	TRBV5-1	CASSFRASNTEAFF
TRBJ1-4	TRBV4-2	CASSPSRAGTFLTNEKLFF
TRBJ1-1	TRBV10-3	CAISESGQGGNTEAFF
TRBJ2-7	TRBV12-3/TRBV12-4	CASSMWGEQYF
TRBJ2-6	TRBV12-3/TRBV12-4	CASSSRDSGANVLTF
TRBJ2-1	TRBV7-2	CASSLSSIQHEQFF
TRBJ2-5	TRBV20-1	CSAAEAGDKETQYF
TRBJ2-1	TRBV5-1	CASSLSHRGDNEQFF
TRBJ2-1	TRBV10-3	CAISDPSSVHNEQFF